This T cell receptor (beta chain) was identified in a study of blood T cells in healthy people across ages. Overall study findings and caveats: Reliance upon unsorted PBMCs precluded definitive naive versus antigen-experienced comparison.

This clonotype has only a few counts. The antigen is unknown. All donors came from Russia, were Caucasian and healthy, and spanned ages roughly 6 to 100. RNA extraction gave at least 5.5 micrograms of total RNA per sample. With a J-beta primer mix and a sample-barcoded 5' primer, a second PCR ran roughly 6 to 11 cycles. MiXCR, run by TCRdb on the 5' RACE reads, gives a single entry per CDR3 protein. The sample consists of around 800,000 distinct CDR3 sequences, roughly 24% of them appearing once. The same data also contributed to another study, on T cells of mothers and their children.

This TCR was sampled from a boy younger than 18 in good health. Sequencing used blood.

For the CDR3, the DNA is TGTGCCAGCAGCTCGGTTGTAGGCAATCAGCCCCAGCATTTT. The encoded protein is CASSSVVGNQPQHF. V gene TRBV7-9 combines with J gene TRBJ1-5, with no clear D. The V end lost 4 bases, the J end lost 2 bases, and 9 bases lay between the germline ends. Per the germline V gene, CDR1 is SEHNR and CDR2 is FQNEAQ (reference sequence). The CDR3 covers 14 residues.